This is a list of T cell receptor beta chains from one sample in a study of cytomegalovirus exposure and HLA in healthy donors. Produced via immunoSEQ multiplex PCR; TCRdb's table is partial and in-frame only. The sample has a few hundred thousand clones, approximately 79% seen once. Specimen: PBMCs. The receptors shown here come from a girl aged 2 to 9 in good health and CMV-seronegative. Both conserved end residues are part of each CDR3. Each record gives: D gene, J gene, clone size, V gene, CDR3 DNA, CDR3 protein. A D gene is named only where the DNA matches it firmly. For some rows the clone size is stated as once, few or many, or as a class when expanded; others skip it.

D gene: NA
J gene: TRBJ1-4
clone size: few
V gene: TRBV7-9
CDR3 DNA: TGTGCCAGCACCCGGGCGGGGCAGGTCGAAAAACTGTTTTTT
CDR3 protein: CASTRAGQVEKLFF

D gene: NA
J gene: TRBJ1-2
clone size: NA
V gene: TRBV7-2
CDR3 DNA: TGTGCCAGCAGCGAGTATGGCTACACCTTC
CDR3 protein: CASSEYGYTF

D gene: TRBD2
J gene: TRBJ2-1
clone size: NA
V gene: TRBV7-9
CDR3 DNA: TGTGCCAGCAGCCAGACTAGCGGGAGGGCCGGTGAGCAGTTCTTC
CDR3 protein: CASSQTSGRAGEQFF

D gene: TRBD2
J gene: TRBJ2-1
clone size: few
V gene: TRBV11-2
CDR3 DNA: TGTGCCAGCAGCTACTCGGCGGGAGGTAATGAGCAGTTCTTC
CDR3 protein: CASSYSAGGNEQFF

D gene: TRBD2
J gene: TRBJ2-1
clone size: once
V gene: TRBV9
CDR3 DNA: TGTGCCAGCAGCGTAGATACTAGCGGGGGAAGCAATGAGCAGTTCTTC
CDR3 protein: CASSVDTSGGSNEQFF

D gene: TRBD1
J gene: TRBJ2-3
clone size: NA
V gene: TRBV19
CDR3 DNA: TGTGCCAGTAGTATAGAACAGGGGACAGATACGCAGTATTTT
CDR3 protein: CASSIEQGTDTQYF

D gene: TRBD2
J gene: TRBJ2-3
clone size: NA
V gene: TRBV10-3
CDR3 DNA: TGTGCCATCATTACAGGACTAGCGGGAGGGAGGAGCACAGATACGCAGTATTTT
CDR3 protein: CAIITGLAGGRSTDTQYF

D gene: TRBD1
J gene: TRBJ1-1
clone size: once
V gene: TRBV19
CDR3 DNA: TGTGCCAGTAGTACAGGGGGCGAAAGGAACACTGAAGCTTTCTTT
CDR3 protein: CASSTGGERNTEAFF

D gene: TRBD1
J gene: TRBJ1-5
clone size: NA
V gene: TRBV2
CDR3 DNA: TGTGCCAGCAGTGGCGGGACAGCACTTCAGGCCCAGCATTTT
CDR3 protein: CASSGGTALQAQHF

D gene: NA
J gene: TRBJ2-3
clone size: NA
V gene: TRBV19
CDR3 DNA: TGTGCCAGTAGTTCGTCAGATACGCAGTATTTT
CDR3 protein: CASSSSDTQYF

D gene: TRBD2
J gene: TRBJ2-5
clone size: NA
V gene: TRBV9
CDR3 DNA: TGTGCCAGCAGCGTAAGTCCTAGCGGGCTTATGGGTGAAGAGACCCAGTACTTC
CDR3 protein: CASSVSPSGLMGEETQYF

D gene: TRBD2
J gene: TRBJ2-7
clone size: NA
V gene: TRBV5-1
CDR3 DNA: TGCGCCAGCAGCTTGGTGGGCGGGAGCTCCTACGAGCAGTACTTC
CDR3 protein: CASSLVGGSSYEQYF

D gene: NA
J gene: TRBJ1-5
clone size: NA
V gene: TRBV7-9
CDR3 DNA: TGTGCCAGCAACCTGCAGGATCAGCCCCAGCATTTT
CDR3 protein: CASNLQDQPQHF

D gene: NA
J gene: TRBJ1-1
clone size: NA
V gene: TRBV18
CDR3 DNA: TGTGCCAGCTCCCAAACTTTGAACACTGAAGCTTTCTTT
CDR3 protein: CASSQTLNTEAFF

D gene: NA
J gene: TRBJ1-2
clone size: NA
V gene: TRBV6-5
CDR3 DNA: TGTGCCAGCAGTTACGCCGGGACAAACGCTAACTATGGCTACACCTTC
CDR3 protein: CASSYAGTNANYGYTF

D gene: NA
J gene: TRBJ2-5
clone size: few
V gene: TRBV6-5
CDR3 DNA: TGTGCCAGCAGTTATAGTGAGGGCTGGCAAGGGACCCAGTACTTC
CDR3 protein: CASSYSEGWQGTQYF

D gene: TRBD1
J gene: TRBJ2-7
clone size: few
V gene: TRBV19
CDR3 DNA: TGTGCCAGTAGCAGGACAGGGGGTTCCTACGAGCAGTACTTC
CDR3 protein: CASSRTGGSYEQYF

D gene: NA
J gene: TRBJ2-7
clone size: NA
V gene: TRBV7-8
CDR3 DNA: TGTGCCAGCAGCTTAGCCGGGACACAATACTCCTACGAGCAGTACTTC
CDR3 protein: CASSLAGTQYSYEQYF

D gene: TRBD1
J gene: TRBJ2-5
clone size: NA
V gene: TRBV4-1
CDR3 DNA: TGCGCCAGCAGCTTGGGGACAGGGGGCGCAGAGACCCAGTACTTC
CDR3 protein: CASSLGTGGAETQYF

D gene: TRBD1
J gene: TRBJ2-1
clone size: NA
V gene: TRBV27
CDR3 DNA: TGTGCCAGCAGCGACAGGGGGGTCTATGAGCAGTTCTTC
CDR3 protein: CASSDRGVYEQFF

D gene: NA
J gene: TRBJ1-1
clone size: once
V gene: TRBV25-1
CDR3 DNA: TGTGCCAGCAGTGAATGGGCAGGGAACACTGAAGCTTTCTTT
CDR3 protein: CASSEWAGNTEAFF

D gene: NA
J gene: TRBJ2-1
clone size: NA
V gene: TRBV19
CDR3 DNA: TGTGCCAGTAGTATTAGCGGAGGGGTTGAGCAGTTCTTC
CDR3 protein: CASSISGGVEQFF

D gene: TRBD2
J gene: TRBJ2-7
clone size: NA
V gene: TRBV6-1
CDR3 DNA: TGTGCCAGCAGTGAAGCGATTCTAGCGGCACTTTCCTACGAGCAGTACTTC
CDR3 protein: CASSEAILAALSYEQYF

D gene: TRBD2
J gene: TRBJ2-5
clone size: NA
V gene: TRBV9
CDR3 DNA: TGTGCCAGCAGCGTAGCTGCTAGCGGGGGAATTGCGGAGACCCAGTACTTC
CDR3 protein: CASSVAASGGIAETQYF

D gene: NA
J gene: TRBJ1-4
clone size: few
V gene: TRBV18
CDR3 DNA: TGTGCCAGCTCACCACTCCAGGGAAGGGAAAAACTGTTTTTT
CDR3 protein: CASSPLQGREKLFF

D gene: NA
J gene: TRBJ2-7
clone size: NA
V gene: TRBV6-1
CDR3 DNA: TGTGCCAGCAGTGTGAGCGACGAGCAGTACTTC
CDR3 protein: CASSVSDEQYF

D gene: NA
J gene: TRBJ2-4
clone size: NA
V gene: TRBV18
CDR3 DNA: TGTGCCAGCTCACCACCCGCCTGGGGGGAAGCCAAAAACATTCAGTACTTC
CDR3 protein: CASSPPAWGEAKNIQYF